The source of this TCR beta chain is a study of response to subunit inactivated influenza vaccine. V was shortened by 6 bases and J by 4 bases, with 16 bases between the two germline ends. Germline V lookup: CDR1 MNHEY, CDR2 SVGEGT. The length of the CDR3 is 16 residues. One entry per CDR3 protein, called by TCRdb with MiXCR from the RT-PCR reads. This sample yields around 570,000 distinct CDR3 sequences, of which approximately 10% are seen a single time; approximately 11% belongs to the top ten. These same records also appear under a second study, on T cells expressing NK-cell markers. Turning to that study: TCR beta libraries carry UMIs added by 5'RACE template switching. The TCR beta repertoires originated in sorted CD3+CD56+NKG2C+, CD3+CD56+NKG2C- and CD3+CD56-NKG2C+ T cells. Alpha-beta TCR T cells were the sole sorting target in several experiments, owing to an anti-gamma-delta TCR antibody. Whether expanded NKG2C+ T cell clones were HCMV-specific remained unclear.

The source material was PBMCs from blood, sampled on the day of vaccination. The TCR originated in a man aged 45-60 years who received an inactivated influenza vaccine. The chain couples TRBV6-2 or TRBV6-3 to TRBJ2-6, with D maybe TRBD1 (6 bases). The CDR3 here is CASSPDRLLGANVLTF. DNA of the CDR3: TGTGCCAGCAGCCCCGACAGGCTGTTGGGGGCCAACGTCCTGACTTTC.